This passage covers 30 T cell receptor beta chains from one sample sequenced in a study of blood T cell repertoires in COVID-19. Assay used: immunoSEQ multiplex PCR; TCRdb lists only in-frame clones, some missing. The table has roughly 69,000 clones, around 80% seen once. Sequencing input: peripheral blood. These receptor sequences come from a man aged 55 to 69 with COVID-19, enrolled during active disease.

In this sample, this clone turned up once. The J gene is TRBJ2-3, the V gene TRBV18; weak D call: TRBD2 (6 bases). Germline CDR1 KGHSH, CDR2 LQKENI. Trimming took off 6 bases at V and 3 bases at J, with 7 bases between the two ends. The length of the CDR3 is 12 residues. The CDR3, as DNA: TGTGCCAGCTCCCGGGGGACAGATACGCAGTATTTT. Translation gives CASSRGTDTQYF.

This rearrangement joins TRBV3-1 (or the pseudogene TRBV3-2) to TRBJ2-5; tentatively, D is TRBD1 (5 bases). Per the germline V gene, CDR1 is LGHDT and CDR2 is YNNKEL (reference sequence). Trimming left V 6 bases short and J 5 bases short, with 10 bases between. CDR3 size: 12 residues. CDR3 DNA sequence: TGTGCCAGCAGTGATAACAGGGAGACCCAGTACTTC. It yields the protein CASSDNRETQYF.

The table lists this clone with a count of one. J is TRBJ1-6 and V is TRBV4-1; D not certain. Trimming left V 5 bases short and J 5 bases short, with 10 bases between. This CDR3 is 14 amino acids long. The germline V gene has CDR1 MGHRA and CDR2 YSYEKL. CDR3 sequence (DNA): TGCGCCAGCAGCTTCGGCAGCGATAATTCACCCCTCCACTTT. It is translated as CASSFGSDNSPLHF.

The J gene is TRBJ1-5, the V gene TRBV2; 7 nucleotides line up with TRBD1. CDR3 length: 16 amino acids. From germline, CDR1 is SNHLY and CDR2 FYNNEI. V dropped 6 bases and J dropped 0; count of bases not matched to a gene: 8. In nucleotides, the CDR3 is TGTGCCAGCAGCTCCAGGGGGAGGAATAGCAATCAGCCCCAGCATTTT. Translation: CASSSRGRNSNQPQHF.

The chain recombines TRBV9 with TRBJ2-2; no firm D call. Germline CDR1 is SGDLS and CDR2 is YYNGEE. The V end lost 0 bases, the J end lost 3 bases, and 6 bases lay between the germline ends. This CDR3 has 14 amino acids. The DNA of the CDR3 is TGTGCCAGCAGCGTAGACATTTACACCGGGGAGCTGTTTTTT. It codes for CASSVDIYTGELFF.

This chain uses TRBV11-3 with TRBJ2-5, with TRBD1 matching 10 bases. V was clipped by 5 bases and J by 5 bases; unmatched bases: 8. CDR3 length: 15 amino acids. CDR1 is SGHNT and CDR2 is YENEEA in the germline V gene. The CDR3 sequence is CASSRPGQGWETQYF. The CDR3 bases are TGTGCCAGCAGCCGTCCGGGACAGGGGTGGGAGACCCAGTACTTC.

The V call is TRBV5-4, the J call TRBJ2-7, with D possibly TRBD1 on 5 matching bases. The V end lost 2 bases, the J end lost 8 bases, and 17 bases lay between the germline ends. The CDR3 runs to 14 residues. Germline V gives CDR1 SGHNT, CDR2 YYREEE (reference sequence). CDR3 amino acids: CASSFGAAFGKQYF. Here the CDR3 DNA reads TGTGCCAGCAGCTTTGGGGCGGCCTTTGGGAAGCAGTACTTC.

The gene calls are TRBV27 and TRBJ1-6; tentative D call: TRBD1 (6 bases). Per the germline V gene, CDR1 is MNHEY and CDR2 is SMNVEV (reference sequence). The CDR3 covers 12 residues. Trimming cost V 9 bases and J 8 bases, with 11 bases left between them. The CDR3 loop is CARDSLHSPLHF. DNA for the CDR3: TGTGCCAGGGACAGTTTGCATTCACCCCTCCACTTT.

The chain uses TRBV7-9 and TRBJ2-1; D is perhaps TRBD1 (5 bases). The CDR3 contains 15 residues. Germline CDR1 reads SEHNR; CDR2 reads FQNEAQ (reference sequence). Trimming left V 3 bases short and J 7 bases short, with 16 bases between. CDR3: CASSFPLRGHNEQFF. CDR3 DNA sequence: TGTGCCAGCAGCTTTCCCTTGAGAGGACATAATGAGCAGTTCTTC.

The CDR3 is CASGRTGFGNTIYF. DNA for the CDR3: TGTGCTAGTGGCCGGACAGGGTTCGGAAACACCATATATTTT. The V and J genes are TRBV12-5 and TRBJ1-3; TRBD1 aligns across 8 bases. Germline V gene lookup returns CDR1 LGHNT and CDR2 FRNRAP. V trimming: 6 bases; J trimming: 4 bases; junction bases outside the gene matches: 5. The CDR3 totals 14 residues.

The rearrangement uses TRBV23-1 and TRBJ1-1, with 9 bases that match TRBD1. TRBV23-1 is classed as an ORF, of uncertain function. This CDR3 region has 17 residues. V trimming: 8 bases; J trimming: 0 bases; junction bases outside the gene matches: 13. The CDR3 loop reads CASLDLTGGFLNTEAFF. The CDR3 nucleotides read TGCGCCAGCCTTGATTTGACAGGGGGTTTTTTGAACACTGAAGCTTTCTTT.

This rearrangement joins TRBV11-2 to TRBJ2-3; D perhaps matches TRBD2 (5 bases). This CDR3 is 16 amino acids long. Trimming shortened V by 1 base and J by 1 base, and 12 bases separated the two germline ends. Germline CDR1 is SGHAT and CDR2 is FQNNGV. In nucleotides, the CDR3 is TGTGCCAGCAGCTTAGGCCTTAGCGATGGCACAGATACGCAGTATTTT. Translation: CASSLGLSDGTDTQYF. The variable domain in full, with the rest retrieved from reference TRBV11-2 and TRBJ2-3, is EAGVAQSPRYKIIEKRQSVAFWCNPISGHATLYWYQQILGQGPKLLIQFQNNGVVDDSQLPKDRFSAERLKGVDSTLKIQPAKLEDSAVYLCASSLGLSDGTDTQYFGPGTRLTVL.

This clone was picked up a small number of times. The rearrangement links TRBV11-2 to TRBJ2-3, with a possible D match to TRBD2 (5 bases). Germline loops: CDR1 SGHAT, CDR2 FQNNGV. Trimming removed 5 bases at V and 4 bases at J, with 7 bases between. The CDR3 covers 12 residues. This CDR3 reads CASSPSPDTQYF. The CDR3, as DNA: TGTGCCAGCAGCCCTAGCCCAGATACGCAGTATTTT.

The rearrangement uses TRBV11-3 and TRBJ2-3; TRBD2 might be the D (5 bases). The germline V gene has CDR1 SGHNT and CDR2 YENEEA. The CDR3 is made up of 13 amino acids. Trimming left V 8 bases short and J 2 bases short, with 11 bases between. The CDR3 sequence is CASGRENTDTQYF. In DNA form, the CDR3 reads TGTGCCAGCGGAAGGGAGAACACAGATACGCAGTATTTT.

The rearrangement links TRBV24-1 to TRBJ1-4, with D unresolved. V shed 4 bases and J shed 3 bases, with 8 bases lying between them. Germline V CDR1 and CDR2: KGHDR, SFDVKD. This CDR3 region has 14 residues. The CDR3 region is CATSDPSSNEKLFF. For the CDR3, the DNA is TGTGCCACCAGTGACCCGAGTTCTAATGAAAAACTGTTTTTT.

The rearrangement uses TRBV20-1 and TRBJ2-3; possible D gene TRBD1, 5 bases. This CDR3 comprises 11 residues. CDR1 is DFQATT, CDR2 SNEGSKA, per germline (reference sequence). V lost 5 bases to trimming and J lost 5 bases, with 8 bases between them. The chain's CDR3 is CSAVQGDTQYF. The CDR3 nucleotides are TGCAGTGCTGTTCAGGGAGATACGCAGTATTTT.

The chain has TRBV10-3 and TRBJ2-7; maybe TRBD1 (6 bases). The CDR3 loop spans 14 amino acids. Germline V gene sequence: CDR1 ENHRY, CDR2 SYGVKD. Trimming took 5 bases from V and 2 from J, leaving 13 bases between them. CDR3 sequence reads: CAISNLRGAYEQYF. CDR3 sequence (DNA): TGTGCCATCAGTAACCTCAGGGGAGCCTACGAGCAGTACTTC.

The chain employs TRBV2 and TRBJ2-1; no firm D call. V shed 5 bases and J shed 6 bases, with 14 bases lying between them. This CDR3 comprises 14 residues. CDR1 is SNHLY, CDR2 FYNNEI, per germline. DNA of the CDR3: TGTGCCAGCAGTCCACAGATCAGTACCAATGAGCAGTTCTTC. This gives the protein CASSPQISTNEQFF.

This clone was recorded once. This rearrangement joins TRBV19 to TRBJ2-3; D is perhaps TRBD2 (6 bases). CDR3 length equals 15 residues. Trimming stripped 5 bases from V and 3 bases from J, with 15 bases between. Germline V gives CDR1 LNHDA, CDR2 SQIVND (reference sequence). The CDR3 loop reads CASSDLPGGTDTQYF. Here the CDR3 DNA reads TGTGCCAGTAGTGACCTCCCTGGGGGGACAGATACGCAGTATTTT.

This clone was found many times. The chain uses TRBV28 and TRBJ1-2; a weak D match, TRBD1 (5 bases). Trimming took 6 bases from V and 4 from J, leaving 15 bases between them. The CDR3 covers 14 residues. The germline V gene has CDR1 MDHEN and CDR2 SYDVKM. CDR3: CASRPYRGSYGYTF. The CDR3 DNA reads TGTGCCAGCAGACCATATCGGGGGAGCTATGGCTACACCTTC.

The CDR3 loop is CASSKSGLAGCSEQYF. For the CDR3, the DNA is TGTGCCAGCAGCAAATCGGGACTAGCGGGATGCTCCGAGCAGTACTTC. The chain carries TRBV21-1 and TRBJ2-7; TRBD2 reflects the table's D call only, with no check against the DNA. TRBV21-1 constitutes a pseudogene. The CDR3 covers 16 residues.

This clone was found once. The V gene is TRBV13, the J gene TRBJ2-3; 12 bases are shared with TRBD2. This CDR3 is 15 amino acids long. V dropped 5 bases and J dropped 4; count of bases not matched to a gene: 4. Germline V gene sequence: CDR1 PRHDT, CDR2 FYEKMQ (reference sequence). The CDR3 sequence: CASSPLAGGPDTQYF. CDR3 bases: TGTGCCAGCAGCCCACTAGCGGGGGGCCCAGATACGCAGTATTTT. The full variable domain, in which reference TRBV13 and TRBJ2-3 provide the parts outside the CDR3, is AAGVIQSPRHLIKEKRETATLKCYPIPRHDTVYWYQQGPGQDPQFLISFYEKMQSDKGSIPDRFSAQQFSDYHSELNMSSLELGDSALYFCASSPLAGGPDTQYFGPGTRLTVL.

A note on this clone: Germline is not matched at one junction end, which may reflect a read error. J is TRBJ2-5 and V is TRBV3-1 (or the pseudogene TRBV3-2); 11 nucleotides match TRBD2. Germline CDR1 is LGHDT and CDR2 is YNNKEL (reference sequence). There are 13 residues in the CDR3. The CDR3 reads CASSQDGGLAVNF. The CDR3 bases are TGTGCCAGCAGCCAAGATGGGGGACTAGCGGTAAACTTC.

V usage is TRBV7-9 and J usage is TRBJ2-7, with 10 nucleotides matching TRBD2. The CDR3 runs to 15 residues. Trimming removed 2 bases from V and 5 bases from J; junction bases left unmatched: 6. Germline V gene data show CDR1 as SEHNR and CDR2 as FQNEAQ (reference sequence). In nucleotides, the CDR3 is TGTGCCAGCAGCTTACTTAGCGGGGGGAGCCACGAGCAGTACTTC. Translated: CASSLLSGGSHEQYF.

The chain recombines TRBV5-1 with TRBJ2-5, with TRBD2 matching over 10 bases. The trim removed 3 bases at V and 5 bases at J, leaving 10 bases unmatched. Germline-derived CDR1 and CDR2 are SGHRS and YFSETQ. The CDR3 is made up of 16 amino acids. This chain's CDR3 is CASSSGASGGAETQYF. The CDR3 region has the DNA TGCGCCAGCAGCTCTGGGGCCAGCGGGGGGGCGGAGACCCAGTACTTC.

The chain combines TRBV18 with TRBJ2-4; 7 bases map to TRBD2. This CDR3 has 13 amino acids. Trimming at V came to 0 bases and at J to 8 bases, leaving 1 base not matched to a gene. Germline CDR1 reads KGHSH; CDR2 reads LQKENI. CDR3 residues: CASSPPGRDIQYF. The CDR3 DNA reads TGTGCCAGCTCACCACCGGGGAGGGACATTCAGTACTTC.

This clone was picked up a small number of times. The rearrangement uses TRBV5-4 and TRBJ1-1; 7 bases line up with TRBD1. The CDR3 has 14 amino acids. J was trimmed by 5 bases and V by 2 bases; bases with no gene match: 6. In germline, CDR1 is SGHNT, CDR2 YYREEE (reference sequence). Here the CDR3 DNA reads TGTGCCAGCAGCTTTAGTCAGGGACAGACTGAAGCTTTCTTT. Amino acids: CASSFSQGQTEAFF.

For the CDR3, the DNA is TGCGCCAGCAGCTTGGCGACTAGCTCCTACAATGAGCAGTTCTTC. The encoded protein is CASSLATSSYNEQFF. The chain uses TRBV5-1 and TRBJ2-1, with D maybe TRBD2 (6 bases). Per the germline V gene, CDR1 is SGHRS and CDR2 is YFSETQ. Trimming removed 0 bases from V and 0 bases from J, with 7 bases in between. The CDR3 is made up of 15 amino acids.

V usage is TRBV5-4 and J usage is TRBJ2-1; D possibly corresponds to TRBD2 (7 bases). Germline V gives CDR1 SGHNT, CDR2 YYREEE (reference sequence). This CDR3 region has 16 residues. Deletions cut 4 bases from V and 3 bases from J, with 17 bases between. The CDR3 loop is CASSTRGGRGYNEQFF. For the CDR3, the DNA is TGTGCCAGCAGCACTCGAGGGGGGAGGGGCTACAATGAGCAGTTCTTC.

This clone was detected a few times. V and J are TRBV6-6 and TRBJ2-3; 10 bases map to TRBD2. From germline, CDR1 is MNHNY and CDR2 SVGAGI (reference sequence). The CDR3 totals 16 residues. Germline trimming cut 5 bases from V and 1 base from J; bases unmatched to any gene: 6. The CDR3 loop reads CASSNPSGGGTDTQYF. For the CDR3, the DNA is TGTGCCAGCAGTAACCCTAGCGGGGGAGGCACAGATACGCAGTATTTT.